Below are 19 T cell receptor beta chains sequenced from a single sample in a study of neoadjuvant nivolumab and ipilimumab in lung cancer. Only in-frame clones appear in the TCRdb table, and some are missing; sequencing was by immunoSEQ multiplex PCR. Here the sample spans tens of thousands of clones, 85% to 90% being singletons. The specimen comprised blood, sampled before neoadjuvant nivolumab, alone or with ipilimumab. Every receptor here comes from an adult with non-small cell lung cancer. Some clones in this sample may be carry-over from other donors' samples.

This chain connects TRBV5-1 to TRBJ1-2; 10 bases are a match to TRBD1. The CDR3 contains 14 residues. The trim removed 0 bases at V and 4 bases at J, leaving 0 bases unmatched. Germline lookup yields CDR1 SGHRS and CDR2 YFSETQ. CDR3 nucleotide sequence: TGCGCCAGCAGCTTGGGGGACAGGGGCTATGGCTACACCTTC. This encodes CASSLGDRGYGYTF.

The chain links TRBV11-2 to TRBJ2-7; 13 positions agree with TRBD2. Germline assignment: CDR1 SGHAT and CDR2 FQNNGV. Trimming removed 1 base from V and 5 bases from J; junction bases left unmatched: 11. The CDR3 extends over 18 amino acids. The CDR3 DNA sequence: TGTGCCAGCAGCTTAGGGAGGGGACTAGCGGGACTCAACCACGAGCAGTACTTC. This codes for CASSLGRGLAGLNHEQYF.

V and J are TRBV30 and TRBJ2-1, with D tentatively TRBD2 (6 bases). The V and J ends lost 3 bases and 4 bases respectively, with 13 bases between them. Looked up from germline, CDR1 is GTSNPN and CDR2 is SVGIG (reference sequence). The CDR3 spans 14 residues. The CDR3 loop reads CAWREDYPYNEQFF. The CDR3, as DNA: TGTGCCTGGAGGGAGGACTATCCGTACAATGAGCAGTTCTTC.

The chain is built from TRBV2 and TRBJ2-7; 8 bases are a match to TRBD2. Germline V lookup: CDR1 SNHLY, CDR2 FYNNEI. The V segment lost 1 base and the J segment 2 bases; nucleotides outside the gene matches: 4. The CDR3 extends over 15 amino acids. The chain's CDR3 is CASSEGSGSPYEQYF. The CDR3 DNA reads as TGTGCCAGCAGTGAAGGGAGCGGGAGCCCCTACGAGCAGTACTTC.

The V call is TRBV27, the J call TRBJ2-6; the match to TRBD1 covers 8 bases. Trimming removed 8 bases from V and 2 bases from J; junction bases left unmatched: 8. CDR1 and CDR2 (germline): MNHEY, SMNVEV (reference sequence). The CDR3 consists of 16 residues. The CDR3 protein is CASADRGRPGANVLTF. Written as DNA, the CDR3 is TGTGCCAGCGCAGACAGGGGACGCCCTGGGGCCAACGTCCTGACTTTC.

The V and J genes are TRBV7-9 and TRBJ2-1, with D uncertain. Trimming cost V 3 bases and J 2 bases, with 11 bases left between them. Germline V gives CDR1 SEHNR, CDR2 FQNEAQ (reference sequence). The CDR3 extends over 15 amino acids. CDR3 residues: CASSFRAQPYNEQFF. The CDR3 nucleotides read TGTGCCAGCAGCTTCCGGGCCCAACCCTACAATGAGCAGTTCTTC.

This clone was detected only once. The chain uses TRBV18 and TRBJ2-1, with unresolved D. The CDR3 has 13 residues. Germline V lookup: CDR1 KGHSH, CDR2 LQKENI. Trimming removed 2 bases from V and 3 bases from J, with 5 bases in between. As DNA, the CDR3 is TGTGCCAGCTCACCAGCCCTCTACAATGAGCAGTTCTTC. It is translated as CASSPALYNEQFF.

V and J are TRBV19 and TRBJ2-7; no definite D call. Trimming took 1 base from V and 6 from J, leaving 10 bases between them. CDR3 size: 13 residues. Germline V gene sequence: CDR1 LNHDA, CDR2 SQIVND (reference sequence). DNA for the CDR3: TGTGCCAGTAGTATAGTTGTCGCCCGCGAGCAGTACTTC. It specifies CASSIVVAREQYF.

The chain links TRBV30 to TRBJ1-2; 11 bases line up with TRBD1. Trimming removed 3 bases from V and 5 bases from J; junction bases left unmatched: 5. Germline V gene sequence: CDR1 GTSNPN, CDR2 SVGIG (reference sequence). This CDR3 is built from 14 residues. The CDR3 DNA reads TGTGCCTGGAGCCCCGGACAGGGGGCATATGGCTACACCTTC. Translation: CAWSPGQGAYGYTF. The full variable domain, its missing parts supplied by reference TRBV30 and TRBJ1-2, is SQTIHQWPATLVQPVGSPLSLECTVEGTSNPNLYWYRQAAGRGLQLLFYSVGIGQISSEVPQNLSASRPQDRQFILSSKKLLLSDSGFYLCAWSPGQGAYGYTFGSGTRLTVV.

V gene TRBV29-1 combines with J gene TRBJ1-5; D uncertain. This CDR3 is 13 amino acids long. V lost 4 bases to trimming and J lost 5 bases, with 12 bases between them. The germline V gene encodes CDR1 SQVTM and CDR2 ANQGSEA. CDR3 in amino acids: CSVGTQRDQPQHF. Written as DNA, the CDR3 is TGCAGCGTTGGAACTCAACGGGATCAGCCCCAGCATTTT.

The CDR3 loop is CASSPGLPNEKLFF. The CDR3 DNA reads as TGTGCCAGCAGCCCAGGATTACCTAATGAAAAACTGTTTTTT. The chain combines TRBV7-6 with TRBJ1-4; no reliable D call. This CDR3 is 14 amino acids long. Germline values: CDR1 SGHVS, CDR2 FNYEAQ. V was clipped by 5 bases and J by 3 bases, with 10 bases between them. Combining the CDR3 with reference TRBV7-6 and TRBJ1-4 gives the whole variable domain GAGVSQSPRYKVTKRGQDVALRCDPISGHVSLYWYRQALGQGPEFLTYFNYEAQQDKSGLPNDRFSAERPEGSISTLTIQRTEQRDSAMYRCASSPGLPNEKLFFGSGTQLSVL.

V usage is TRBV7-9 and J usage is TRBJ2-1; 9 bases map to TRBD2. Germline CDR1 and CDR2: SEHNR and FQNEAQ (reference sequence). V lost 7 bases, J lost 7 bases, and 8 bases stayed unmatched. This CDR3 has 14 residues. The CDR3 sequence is CASTPGTSTNEQFF. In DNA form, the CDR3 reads TGTGCCAGCACTCCCGGGACTAGCACAAATGAGCAGTTCTTC.

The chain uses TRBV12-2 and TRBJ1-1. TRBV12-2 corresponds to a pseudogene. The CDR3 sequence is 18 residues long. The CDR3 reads CASRHELEGSSVRTEAFF. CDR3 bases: TGTGCAAGTCGCCACGAGTTAGAGGGTTCTTCCGTGAGGACTGAAGCTTTCTTT.

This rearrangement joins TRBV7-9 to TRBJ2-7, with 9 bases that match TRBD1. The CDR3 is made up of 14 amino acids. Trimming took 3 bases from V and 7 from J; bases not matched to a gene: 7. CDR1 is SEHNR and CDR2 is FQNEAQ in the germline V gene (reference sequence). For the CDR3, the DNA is TGTGCCAGCAGCTTTCGGGACAGGGCGAGGGAGCAGTACTTC. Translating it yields CASSFRDRAREQYF.

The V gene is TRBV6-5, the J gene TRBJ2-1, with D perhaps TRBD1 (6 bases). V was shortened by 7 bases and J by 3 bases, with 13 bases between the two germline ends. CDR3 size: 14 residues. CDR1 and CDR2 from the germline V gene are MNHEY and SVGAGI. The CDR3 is CASKGDSNYNEQFF. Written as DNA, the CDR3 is TGTGCCAGCAAGGGGGATAGCAACTACAATGAGCAGTTCTTC.

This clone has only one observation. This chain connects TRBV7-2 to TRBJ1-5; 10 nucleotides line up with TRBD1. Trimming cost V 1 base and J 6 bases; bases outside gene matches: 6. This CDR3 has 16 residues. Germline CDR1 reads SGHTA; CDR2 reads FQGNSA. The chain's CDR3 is CASSLDGTGAFQPQHF. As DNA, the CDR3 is TGTGCCAGCAGCTTAGATGGGACAGGGGCGTTTCAGCCCCAGCATTTT.

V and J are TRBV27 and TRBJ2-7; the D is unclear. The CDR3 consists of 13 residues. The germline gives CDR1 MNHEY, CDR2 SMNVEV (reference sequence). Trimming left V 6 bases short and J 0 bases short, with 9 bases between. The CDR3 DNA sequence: TGTGCCAGCAGACTACCGAGCTCCTACGAGCAGTACTTC. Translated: CASRLPSSYEQYF.

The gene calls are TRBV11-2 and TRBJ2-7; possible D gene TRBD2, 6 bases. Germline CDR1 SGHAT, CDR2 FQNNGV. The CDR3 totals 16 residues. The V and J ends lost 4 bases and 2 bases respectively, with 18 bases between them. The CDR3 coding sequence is TGTGCCAGCAGCTCGCGGTCGGGGGACGGACCCTACGAGCAGTACTTC. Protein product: CASSSRSGDGPYEQYF.

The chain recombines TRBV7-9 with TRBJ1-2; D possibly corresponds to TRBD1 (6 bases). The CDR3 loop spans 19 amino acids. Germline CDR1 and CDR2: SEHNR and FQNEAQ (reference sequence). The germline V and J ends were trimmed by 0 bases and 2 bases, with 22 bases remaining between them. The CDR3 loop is CASSLAQFRQEGVNYGYTF. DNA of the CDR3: TGTGCCAGCAGCTTAGCGCAGTTCCGACAGGAGGGGGTCAACTATGGCTACACCTTC.